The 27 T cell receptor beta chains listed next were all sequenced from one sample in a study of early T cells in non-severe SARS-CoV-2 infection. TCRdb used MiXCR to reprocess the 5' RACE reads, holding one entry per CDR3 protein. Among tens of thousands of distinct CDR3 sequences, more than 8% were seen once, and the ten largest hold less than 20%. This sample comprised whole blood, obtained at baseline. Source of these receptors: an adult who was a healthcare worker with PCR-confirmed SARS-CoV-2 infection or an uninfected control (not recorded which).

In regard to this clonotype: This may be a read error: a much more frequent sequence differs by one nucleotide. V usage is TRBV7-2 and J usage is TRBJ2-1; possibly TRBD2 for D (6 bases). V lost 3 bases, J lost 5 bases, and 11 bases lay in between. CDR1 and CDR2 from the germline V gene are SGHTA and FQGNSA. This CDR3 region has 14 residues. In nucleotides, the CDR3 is TGTGCCAGCAGCTTTGCGGGACTGGACAATGAGCAGTTCTTC. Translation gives CASSFAGLDNEQFF.

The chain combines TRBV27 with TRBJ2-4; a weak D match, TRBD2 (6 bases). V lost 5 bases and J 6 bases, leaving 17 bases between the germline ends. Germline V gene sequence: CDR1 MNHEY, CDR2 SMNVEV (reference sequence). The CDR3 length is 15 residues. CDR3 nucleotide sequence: TGTGCCAGCAGTCTCTTGACTAGTGGAGGAAACATTCAGTACTTC. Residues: CASSLLTSGGNIQYF.

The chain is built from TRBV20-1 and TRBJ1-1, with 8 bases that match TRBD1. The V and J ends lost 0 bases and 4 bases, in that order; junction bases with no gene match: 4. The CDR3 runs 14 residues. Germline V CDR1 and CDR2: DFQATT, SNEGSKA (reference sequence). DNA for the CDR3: TGCAGTGCTAGAGACAGGGGGCAGAGCACTGAAGCTTTCTTT. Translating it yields CSARDRGQSTEAFF.

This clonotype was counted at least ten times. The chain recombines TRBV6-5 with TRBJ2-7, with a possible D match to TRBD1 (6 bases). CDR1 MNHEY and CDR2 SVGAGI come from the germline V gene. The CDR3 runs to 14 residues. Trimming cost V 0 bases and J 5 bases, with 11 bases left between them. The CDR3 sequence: CASSYSTGSDEQYF. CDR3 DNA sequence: TGTGCCAGCAGTTACTCTACAGGGAGCGACGAGCAGTACTTC.

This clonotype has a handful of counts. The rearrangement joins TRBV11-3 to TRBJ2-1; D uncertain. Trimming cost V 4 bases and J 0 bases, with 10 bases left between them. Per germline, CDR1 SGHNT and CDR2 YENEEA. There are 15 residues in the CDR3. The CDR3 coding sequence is TGTGCCAGCAGCTCCAGCCCACTCTCCTACAATGAGCAGTTCTTC. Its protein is CASSSSPLSYNEQFF.

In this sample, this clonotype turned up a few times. The CDR3 protein is CSVEEASDIQYF. DNA for the CDR3: TGCAGCGTTGAGGAGGCGTCCGACATTCAGTACTTC. The rearrangement uses TRBV29-1 and TRBJ2-4; TRBD2 might be the D (5 bases). The CDR3 extends over 12 amino acids. Between the trimmed V and J ends, which lost 3 bases and 8 bases, there was a span of 11 bases. Germline CDR1 SQVTM, CDR2 ANQGSEA. The full variable domain, rest sourced from reference TRBV29-1 and TRBJ2-4, is SAVISQKPSRDICQRGTSLTIQCQVDSQVTMMFWYRQQPGQSLTLIATANQGSEATYESGFVIDKFPISRPNLTFSTLTVSNMSPEDSSIYLCSVEEASDIQYFGAGTRLSVL.

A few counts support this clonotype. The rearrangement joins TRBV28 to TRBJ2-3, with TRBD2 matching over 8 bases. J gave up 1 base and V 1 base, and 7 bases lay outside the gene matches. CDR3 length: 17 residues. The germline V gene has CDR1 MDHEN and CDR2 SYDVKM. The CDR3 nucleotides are TGTGCCAGCAGTTTATACGGCCGCGGGGGGCGCACAGATACGCAGTATTTT. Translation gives CASSLYGRGGRTDTQYF.

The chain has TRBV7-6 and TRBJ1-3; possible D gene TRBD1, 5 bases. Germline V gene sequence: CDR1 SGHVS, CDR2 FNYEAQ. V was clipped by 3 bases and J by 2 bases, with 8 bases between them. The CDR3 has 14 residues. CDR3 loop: CASSLGLAGNTIYF. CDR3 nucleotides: TGTGCCAGCAGCTTGGGACTCGCTGGAAACACCATATATTTT.

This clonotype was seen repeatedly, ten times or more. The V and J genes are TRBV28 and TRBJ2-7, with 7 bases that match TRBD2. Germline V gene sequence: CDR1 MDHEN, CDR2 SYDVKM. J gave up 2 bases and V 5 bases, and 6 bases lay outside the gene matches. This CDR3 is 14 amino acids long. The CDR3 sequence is CASSGGVEAYEQYF. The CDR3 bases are TGTGCCAGCAGTGGGGGGGTTGAGGCCTACGAGCAGTACTTC.

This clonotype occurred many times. CDR3 bases: TGCGCCAGCAGTGCGCAGTATAGCAATCAGCCCCAGCATTTT. The encoded protein is CASSAQYSNQPQHF. This chain connects TRBV10-2 to TRBJ1-5; D gene unclear. V lost 4 bases, J lost 0 bases, and 7 bases lay in between. The CDR3 has 14 residues. CDR1 is WSHSY and CDR2 is SAAADI in the germline V gene.

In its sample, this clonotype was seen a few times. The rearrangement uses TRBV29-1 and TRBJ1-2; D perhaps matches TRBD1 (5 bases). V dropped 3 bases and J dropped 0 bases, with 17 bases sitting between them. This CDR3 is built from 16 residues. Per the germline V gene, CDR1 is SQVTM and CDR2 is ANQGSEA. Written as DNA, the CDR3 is TGCAGCGTTGATTTGGGGCAGATAGGTCCTAACTATGGCTACACCTTC. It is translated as CSVDLGQIGPNYGYTF.

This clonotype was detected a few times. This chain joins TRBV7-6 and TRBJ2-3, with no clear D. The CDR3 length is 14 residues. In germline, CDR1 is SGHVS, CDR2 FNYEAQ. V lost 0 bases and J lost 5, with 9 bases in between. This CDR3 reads CASSLAGQKDTQYF. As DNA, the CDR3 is TGTGCCAGCAGCTTAGCCGGCCAGAAAGATACGCAGTATTTT.

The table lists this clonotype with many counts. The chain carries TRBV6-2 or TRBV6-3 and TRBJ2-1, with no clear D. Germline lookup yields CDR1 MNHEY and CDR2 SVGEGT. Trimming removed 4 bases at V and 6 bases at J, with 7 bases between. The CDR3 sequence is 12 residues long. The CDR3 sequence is CASSFGSNEQFF. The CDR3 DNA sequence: TGTGCCAGCAGTTTTGGGTCCAATGAGCAGTTCTTC.

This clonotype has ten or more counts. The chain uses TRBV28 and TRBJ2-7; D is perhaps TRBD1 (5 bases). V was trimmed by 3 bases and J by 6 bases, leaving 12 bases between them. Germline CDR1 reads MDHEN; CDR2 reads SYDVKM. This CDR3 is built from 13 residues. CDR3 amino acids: CASSLGQGGEQYF. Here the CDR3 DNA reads TGTGCCAGCAGTTTGGGCCAGGGTGGCGAGCAGTACTTC.

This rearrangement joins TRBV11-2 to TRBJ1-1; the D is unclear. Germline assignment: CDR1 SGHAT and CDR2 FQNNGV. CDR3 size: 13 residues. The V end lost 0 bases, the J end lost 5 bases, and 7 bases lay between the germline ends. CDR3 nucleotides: TGTGCCAGCAGCTTAGAATCCAGAACTGAAGCTTTCTTT. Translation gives CASSLESRTEAFF.

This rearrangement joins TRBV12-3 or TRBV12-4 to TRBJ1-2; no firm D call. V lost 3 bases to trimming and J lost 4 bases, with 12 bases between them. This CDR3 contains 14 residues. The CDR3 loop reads CASSFSTVGYGYTF. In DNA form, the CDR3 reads TGTGCCAGCAGTTTCTCAACGGTCGGCTATGGCTACACCTTC.

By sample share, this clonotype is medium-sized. The CDR3, as DNA: TGTGCCAGCAGTTGGCGAGGCGCAGGGAAGGGGTATGGCTACACCTTC. This codes for CASSWRGAGKGYGYTF. This sequence joins TRBV28 and TRBJ1-2; tentatively, D is TRBD1 (5 bases). CDR3 length: 16 residues. V gave up 4 bases and J gave up 5 bases, with 20 bases separating them. Germline CDR1 reads MDHEN; CDR2 reads SYDVKM.

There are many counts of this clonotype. CDR3 nucleotides: TGCAGCGTGGTACGGATGCTCGACGATGAGCAGTTCTTC. Its translation: CSVVRMLDDEQFF. This chain connects TRBV29-1 to TRBJ2-1; D is undetermined. The germline V gene encodes CDR1 SQVTM and CDR2 ANQGSEA. This CDR3 is 13 amino acids long. V shed 6 bases and J shed 8 bases, with 17 bases lying between them.

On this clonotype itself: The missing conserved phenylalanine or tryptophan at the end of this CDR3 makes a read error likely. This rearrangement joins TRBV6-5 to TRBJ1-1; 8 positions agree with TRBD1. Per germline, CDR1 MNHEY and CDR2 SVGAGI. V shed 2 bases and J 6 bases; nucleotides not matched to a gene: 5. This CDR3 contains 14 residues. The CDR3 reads CASSYAGGTSEAFS. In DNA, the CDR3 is TGTGCCAGCAGTTACGCAGGGGGCACCTCTGAAGCTTTCTCT.

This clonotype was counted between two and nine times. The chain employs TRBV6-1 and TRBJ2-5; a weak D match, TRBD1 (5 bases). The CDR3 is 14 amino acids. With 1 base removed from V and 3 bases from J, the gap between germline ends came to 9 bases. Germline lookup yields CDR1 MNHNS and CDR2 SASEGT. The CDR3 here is CASSEVAQEETQYF. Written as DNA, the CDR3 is TGTGCCAGCAGTGAAGTCGCACAGGAAGAGACCCAGTACTTC.

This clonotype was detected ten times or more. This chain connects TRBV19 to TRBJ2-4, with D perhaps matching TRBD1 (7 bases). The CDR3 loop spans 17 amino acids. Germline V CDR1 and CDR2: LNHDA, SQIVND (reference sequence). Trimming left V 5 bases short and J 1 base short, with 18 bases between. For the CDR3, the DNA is TGTGCCAGTAGTTACCGTCGGGACAGCGGGGCCAAAAACATTCAGTACTTC. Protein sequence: CASSYRRDSGAKNIQYF.

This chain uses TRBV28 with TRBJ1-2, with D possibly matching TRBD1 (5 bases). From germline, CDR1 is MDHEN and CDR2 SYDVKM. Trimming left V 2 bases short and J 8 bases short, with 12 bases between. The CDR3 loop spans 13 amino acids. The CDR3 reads CASSLNPREGYTF. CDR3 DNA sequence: TGTGCCAGCAGTTTAAATCCCAGGGAAGGCTACACCTTC.

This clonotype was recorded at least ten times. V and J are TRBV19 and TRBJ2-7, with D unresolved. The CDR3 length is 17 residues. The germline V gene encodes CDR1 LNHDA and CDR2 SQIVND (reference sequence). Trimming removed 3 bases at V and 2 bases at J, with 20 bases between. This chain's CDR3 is CASSIIPSRNRAYEQYF. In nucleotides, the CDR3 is TGTGCCAGTAGTATTATACCGAGTCGTAATCGGGCCTACGAGCAGTACTTC.

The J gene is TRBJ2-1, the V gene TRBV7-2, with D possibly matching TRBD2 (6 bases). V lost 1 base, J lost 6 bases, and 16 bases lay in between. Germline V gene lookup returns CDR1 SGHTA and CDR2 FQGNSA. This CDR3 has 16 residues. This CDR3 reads CASSLVSTSQINEQFF. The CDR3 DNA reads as TGTGCCAGCAGCTTAGTATCTACTAGCCAGATCAATGAGCAGTTCTTC.

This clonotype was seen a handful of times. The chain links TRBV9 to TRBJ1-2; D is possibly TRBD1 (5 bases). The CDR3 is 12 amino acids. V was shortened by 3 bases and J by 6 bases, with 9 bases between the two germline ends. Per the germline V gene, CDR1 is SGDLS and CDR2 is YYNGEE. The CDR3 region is CASSGQFNGYTF. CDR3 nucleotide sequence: TGTGCCAGCAGCGGACAGTTTAATGGCTACACCTTC.

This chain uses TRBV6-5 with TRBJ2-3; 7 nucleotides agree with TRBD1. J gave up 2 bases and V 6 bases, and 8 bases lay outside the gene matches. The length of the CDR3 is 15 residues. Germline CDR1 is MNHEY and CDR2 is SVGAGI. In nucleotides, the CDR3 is TGTGCCAGCAGGACCTGGACAGGATTCACAGATACGCAGTATTTT. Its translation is CASRTWTGFTDTQYF.

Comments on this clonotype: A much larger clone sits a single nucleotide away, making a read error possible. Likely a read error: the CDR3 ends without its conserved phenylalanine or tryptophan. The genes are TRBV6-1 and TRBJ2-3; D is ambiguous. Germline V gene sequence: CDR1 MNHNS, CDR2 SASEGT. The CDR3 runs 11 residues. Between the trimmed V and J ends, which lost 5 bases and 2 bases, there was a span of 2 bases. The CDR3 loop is CASSHTDTQYL. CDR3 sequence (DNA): TGTGCCAGCAGTCACACAGATACGCAGTATTTA.